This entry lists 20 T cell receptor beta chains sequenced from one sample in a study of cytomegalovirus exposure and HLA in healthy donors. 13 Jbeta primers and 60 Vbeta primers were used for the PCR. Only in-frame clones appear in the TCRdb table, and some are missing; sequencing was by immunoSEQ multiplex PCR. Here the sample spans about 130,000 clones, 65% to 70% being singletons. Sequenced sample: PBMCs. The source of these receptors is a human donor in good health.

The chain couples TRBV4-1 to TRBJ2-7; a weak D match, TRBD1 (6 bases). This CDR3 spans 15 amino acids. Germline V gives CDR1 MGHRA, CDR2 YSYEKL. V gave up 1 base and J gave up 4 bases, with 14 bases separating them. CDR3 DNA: TGCGCCAGCAGCCAAGGGGGGACAAATCCTTACGAGCAGTACTTC. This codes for CASSQGGTNPYEQYF.

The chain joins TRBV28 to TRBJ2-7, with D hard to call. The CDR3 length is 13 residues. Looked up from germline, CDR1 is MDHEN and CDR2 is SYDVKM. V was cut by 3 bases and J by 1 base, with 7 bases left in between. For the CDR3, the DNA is TGTGCCAGCAGTTTCTTACAATCCTACGAGCAGTACTTC. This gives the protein CASSFLQSYEQYF. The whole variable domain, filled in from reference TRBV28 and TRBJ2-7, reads DVKVTQSSRYLVKRTGEKVFLECVQDMDHENMFWYRQDPGLGLRLIYFSYDVKMKEKGDIPEGYSVSREKKERFSLILESASTNQTSMYLCASSFLQSYEQYFGPGTRLTVT.

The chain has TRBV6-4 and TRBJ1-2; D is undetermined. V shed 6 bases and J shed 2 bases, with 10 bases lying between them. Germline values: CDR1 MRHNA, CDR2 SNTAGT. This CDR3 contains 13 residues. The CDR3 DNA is TGTGCCAGCAGCCCGACCGGGAACTATGGCTACACCTTC. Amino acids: CASSPTGNYGYTF.

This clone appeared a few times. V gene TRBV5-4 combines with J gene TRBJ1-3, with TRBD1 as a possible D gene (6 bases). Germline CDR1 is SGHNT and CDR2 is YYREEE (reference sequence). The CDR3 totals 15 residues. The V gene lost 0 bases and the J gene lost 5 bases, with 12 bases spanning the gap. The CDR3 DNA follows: TGTGCCAGCAGCTTGGGGGGACAACGACGAAACACCATATATTTT. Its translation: CASSLGGQRRNTIYF.

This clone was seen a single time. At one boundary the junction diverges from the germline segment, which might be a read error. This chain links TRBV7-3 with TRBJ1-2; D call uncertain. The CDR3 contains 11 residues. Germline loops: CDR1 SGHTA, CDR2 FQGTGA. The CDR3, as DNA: TGTGCCAGCAGCTTAAGGAGCCCCTTAGCCTTC. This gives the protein CASSLRSPLAF.

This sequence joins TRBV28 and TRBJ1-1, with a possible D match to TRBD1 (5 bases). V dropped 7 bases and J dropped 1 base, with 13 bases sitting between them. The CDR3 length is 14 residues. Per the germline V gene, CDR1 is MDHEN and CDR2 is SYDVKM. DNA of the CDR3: TGTGCCAGCATCCCCACGGGGGGGAACACTGAAGCTTTCTTT. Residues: CASIPTGGNTEAFF.

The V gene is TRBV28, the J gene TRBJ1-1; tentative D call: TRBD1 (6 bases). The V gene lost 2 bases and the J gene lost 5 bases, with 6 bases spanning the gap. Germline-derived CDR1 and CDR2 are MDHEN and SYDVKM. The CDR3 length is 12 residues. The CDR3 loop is CASSLRGTEAFF. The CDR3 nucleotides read TGTGCCAGCAGTTTAAGGGGGACTGAAGCTTTCTTT.

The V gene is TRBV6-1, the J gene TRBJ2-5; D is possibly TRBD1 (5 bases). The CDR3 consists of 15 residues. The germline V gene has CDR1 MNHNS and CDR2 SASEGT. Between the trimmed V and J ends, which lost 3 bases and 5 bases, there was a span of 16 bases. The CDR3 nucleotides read TGTGCCAGCAGTGATCACCTCTCCAGGGCCGAGACCCAGTACTTC. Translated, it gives CASSDHLSRAETQYF.

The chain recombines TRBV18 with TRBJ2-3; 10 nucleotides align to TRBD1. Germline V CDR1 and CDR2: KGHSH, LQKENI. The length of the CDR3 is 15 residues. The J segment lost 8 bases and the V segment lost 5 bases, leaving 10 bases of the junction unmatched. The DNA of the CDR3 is TGTGCCAGCTCATCTCCGGGACAGGGGTCTCGTACGCAGTATTTT. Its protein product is CASSSPGQGSRTQYF.

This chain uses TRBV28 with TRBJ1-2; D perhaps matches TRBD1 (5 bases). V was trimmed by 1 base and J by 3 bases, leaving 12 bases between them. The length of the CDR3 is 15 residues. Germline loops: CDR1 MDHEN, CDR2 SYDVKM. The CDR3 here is CASSLSAGRDYGYTF. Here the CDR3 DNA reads TGTGCCAGCAGTTTATCGGCAGGGCGTGACTATGGCTACACCTTC.

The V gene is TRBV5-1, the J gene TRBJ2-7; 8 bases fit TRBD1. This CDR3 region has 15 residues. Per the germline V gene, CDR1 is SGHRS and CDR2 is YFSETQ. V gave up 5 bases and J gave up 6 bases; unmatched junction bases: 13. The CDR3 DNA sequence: TGCGCCAGCAGATCTGGACAGGGTTGGTTATCCGAGCAGTACTTC. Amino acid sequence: CASRSGQGWLSEQYF.

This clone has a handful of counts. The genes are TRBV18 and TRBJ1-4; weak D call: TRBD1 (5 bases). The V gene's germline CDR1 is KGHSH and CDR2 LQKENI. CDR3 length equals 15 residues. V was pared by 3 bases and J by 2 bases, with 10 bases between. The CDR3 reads CASSPLRGTNEKLFF. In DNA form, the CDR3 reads TGTGCCAGCTCACCCCTCCGGGGGACTAATGAAAAACTGTTTTTT.

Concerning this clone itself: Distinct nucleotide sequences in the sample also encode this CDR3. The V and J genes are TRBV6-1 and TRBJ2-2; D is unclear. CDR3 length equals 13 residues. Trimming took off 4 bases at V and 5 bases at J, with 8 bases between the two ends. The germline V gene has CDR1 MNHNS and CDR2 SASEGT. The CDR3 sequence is CASSAEATGELFF. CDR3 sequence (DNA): TGTGCCAGCAGTGCTGAAGCTACCGGGGAGCTGTTTTTT.

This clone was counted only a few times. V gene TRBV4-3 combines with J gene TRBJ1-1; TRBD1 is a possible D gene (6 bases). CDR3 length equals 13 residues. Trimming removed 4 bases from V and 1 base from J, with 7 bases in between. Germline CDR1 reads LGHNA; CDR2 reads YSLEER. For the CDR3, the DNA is TGCGCCAGCAGCCCGGGACAGAACACTGAAGCTTTCTTT. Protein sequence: CASSPGQNTEAFF.

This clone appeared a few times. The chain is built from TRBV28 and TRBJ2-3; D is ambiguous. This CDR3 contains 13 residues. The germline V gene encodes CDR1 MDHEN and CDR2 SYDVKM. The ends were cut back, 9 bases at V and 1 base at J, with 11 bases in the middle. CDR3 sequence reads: CASLLPGTDTQYF. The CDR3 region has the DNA TGTGCCAGTCTTCTACCGGGCACAGATACGCAGTATTTT.

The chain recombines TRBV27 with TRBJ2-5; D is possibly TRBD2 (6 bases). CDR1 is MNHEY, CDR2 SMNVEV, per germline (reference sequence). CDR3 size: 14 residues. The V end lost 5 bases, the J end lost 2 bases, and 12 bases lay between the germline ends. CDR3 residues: CASSRLGPQETQYF. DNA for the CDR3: TGTGCCAGCAGTCGACTAGGCCCTCAAGAGACCCAGTACTTC.

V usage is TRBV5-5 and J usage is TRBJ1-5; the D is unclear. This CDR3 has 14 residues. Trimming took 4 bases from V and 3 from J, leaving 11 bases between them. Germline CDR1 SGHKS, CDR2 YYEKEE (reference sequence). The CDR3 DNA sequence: TGTGCCAGCAGCGGCGCAGGTAACAATCAGCCCCAGCATTTT. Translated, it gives CASSGAGNNQPQHF.

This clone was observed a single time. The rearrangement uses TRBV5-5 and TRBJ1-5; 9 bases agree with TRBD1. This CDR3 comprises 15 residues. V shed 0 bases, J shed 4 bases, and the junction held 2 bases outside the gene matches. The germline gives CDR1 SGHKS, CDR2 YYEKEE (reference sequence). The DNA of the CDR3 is TGTGCCAGCAGCTTGGGGACAGGGGCTAATCAGCCCCAGCATTTT. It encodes CASSLGTGANQPQHF.

The CDR3 nucleotides read TGTGCCAGCAGTTCCCCGGGGAGCGGGAAGGTCTATGAGCAGTTCTTC. This gives the protein CASSSPGSGKVYEQFF. The V and J genes are TRBV28 and TRBJ2-1; TRBD2 matches 7 bases. The CDR3 extends over 16 amino acids. The J segment lost 8 bases and the V segment lost 4 bases, leaving 14 bases of the junction unmatched. The V gene's germline CDR1 is MDHEN and CDR2 SYDVKM.

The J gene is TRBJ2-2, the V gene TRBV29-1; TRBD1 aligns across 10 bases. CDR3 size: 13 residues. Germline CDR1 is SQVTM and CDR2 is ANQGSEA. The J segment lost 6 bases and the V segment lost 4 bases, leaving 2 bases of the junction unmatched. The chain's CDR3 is CSVGGTGAGELFF. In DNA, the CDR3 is TGCAGCGTTGGTGGGACAGGGGCCGGGGAGCTGTTTTTT.